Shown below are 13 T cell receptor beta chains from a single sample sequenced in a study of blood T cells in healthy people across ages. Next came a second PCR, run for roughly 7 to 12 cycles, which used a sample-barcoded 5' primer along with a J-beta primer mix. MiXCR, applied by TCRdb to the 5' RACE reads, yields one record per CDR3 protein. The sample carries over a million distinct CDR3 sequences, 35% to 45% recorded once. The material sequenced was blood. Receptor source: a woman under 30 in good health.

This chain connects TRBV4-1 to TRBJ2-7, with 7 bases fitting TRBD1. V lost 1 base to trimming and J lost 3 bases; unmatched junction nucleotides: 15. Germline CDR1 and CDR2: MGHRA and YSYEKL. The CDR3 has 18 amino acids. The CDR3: CASSQGRAGGRANYEQYF. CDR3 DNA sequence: TGCGCCAGCAGCCAAGGTCGGGCAGGGGGAAGGGCCAACTACGAGCAGTACTTC.

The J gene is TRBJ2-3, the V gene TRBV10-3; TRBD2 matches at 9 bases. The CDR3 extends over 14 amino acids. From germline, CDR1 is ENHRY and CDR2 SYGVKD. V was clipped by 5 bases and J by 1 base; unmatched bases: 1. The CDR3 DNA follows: TGTGCCATCAGTAAGCGGGAGGGCACAGATACGCAGTATTTT. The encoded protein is CAISKREGTDTQYF.

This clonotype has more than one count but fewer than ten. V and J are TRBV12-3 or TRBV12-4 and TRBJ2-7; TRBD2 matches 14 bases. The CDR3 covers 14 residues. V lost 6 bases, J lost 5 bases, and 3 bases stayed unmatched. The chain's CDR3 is CASRQTSGGDEQYF. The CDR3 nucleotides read TGTGCCAGCAGGCAGACTAGCGGGGGGGACGAGCAGTACTTC.

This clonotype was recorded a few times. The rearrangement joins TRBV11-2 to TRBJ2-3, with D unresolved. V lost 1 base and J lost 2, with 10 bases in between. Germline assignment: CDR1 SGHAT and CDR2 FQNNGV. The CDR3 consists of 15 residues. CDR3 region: CASSLGAPHTDTQYF. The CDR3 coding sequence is TGTGCCAGCAGCTTAGGAGCACCCCACACAGATACGCAGTATTTT.

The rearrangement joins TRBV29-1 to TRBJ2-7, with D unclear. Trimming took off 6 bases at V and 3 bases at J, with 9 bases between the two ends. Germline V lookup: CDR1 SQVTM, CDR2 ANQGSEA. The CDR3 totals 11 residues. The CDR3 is CSVTDRYEQYF. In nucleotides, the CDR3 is TGCAGCGTCACCGACCGCTACGAGCAGTACTTC.

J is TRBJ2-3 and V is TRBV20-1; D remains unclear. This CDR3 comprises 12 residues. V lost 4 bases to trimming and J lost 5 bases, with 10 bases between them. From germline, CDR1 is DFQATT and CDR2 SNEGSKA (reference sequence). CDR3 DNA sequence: TGCAGTGCTATAGATTGGGAAGATACGCAGTATTTT. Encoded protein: CSAIDWEDTQYF.

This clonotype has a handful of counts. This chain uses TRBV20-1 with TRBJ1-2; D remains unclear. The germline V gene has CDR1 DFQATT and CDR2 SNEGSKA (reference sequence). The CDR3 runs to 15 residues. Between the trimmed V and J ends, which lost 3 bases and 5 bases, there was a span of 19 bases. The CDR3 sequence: CSARVKATIRYGYTF. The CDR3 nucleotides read TGCAGTGCTAGGGTCAAAGCCACAATTAGGTATGGCTACACCTTC.

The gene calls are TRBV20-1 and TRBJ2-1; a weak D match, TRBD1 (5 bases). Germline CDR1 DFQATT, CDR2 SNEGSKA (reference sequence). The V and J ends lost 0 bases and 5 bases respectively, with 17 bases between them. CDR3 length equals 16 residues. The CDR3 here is CSARDRARGSDNEQFF. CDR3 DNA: TGCAGTGCTAGAGATCGAGCAAGGGGCTCGGACAATGAGCAGTTCTTC.

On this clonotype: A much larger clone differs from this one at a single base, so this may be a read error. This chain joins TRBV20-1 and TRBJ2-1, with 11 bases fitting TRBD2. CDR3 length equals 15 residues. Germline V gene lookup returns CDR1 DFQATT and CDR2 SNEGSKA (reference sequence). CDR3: CSAHASGRSYSEQFF. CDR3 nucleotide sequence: TGCAGTGCTCACGCTAGCGGGAGGTCCTACAGTGAGCAGTTCTTC.

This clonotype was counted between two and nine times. The CDR3, as DNA: TGTGCCAGCAGCTCGGGTTTCAGGGGAGGTCCGCGTGGCGAAAAACTGTTTTTT. Translated, it gives CASSSGFRGGPRGEKLFF. The rearrangement joins TRBV11-2 to TRBJ1-4, with a tentative D call TRBD1 (6 bases). The CDR3 runs 18 residues. V lost 4 bases and J 8 bases, leaving 26 bases between the germline ends. The germline V gene has CDR1 SGHAT and CDR2 FQNNGV.

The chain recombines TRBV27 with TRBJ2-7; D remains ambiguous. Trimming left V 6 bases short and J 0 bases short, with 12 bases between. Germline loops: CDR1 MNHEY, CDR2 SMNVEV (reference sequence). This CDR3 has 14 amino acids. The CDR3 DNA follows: TGTGCCAGCAGGGAAACAGCTATCTCCTACGAGCAGTACTTC. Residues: CASRETAISYEQYF.

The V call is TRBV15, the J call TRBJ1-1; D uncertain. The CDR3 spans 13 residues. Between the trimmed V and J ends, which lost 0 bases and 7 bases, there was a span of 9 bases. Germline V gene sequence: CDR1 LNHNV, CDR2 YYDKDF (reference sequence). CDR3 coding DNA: TGTGCCACCAGCAGAGATGGTGCAGGTGAAGCTTTCTTT. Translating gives CATSRDGAGEAFF.

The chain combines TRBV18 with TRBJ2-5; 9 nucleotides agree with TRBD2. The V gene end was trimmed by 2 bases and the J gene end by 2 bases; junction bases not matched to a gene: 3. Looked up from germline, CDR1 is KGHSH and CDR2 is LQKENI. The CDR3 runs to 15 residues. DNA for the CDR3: TGTGCCAGCTCACCATTAGCGGGAGTACAAGAGACCCAGTACTTC. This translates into CASSPLAGVQETQYF.